This T cell receptor (beta chain) appears in the sequencing data of a study of blood T cell repertoires in COVID-19. For the study at large: Researchers got acute and convalescent COVID-19 samples from the United States, Italy and Spain. Sources were T cells, B-cell-depleted T cells, or PBMCs; the material itself was cDNA or gDNA.

The CDR3 consists of 16 residues. Germline CDR1 and CDR2: MNHEY and SMNVEV (reference sequence). V lost 1 base and J lost 2, with 11 bases in between. In the original analysis: Amplifying reference gene primers gave estimates of nucleated cell counts. Generated by immunoSEQ multiplex PCR, the TCRdb table keeps only in-frame clones and is missing some. That table furnishes V, J and clone size, whereas the DNA furnished D and trimming. The data contain 100,000 or so clones, around 86% of them singletons. The genes are TRBV27 and TRBJ2-2, with D possibly TRBD2 on 7 matching bases. This sequence originates from a man aged 60 to 69 with acute or convalescent COVID-19. The sample was peripheral blood. The CDR3 sequence: CASSLFRGGNTGELFF. CDR3 bases: TGTGCCAGCAGTTTATTTAGGGGGGGAAACACCGGGGAGCTGTTTTTT.